This T cell receptor (beta chain) was identified during a study of human CD8 memory T cell subsets. This clonotype was counted a few times. Per the germline V gene, CDR1 is SGDLS and CDR2 is YYNGEE. The CDR3 has 13 amino acids. Deletions cut 3 bases from V and 3 bases from J, with 10 bases between. Generation of TCR beta libraries used UMI-labeled 5' RACE. TCRdb fed the 5' RACE reads into MiXCR, producing one record per CDR3 protein. The table lists 8,300 or so distinct CDR3 sequences, 3% to 5% of them singletons, with about two fifths in the top ten. This sequence was found in a human donor in good health. The sample comprised CD8+ T cells from PBMCs. The chain recombines TRBV9 with TRBJ2-7; D gene uncertain. The CDR3 DNA follows: TGTGCCAGCAGCGGCCCTCCCTACTACGAGCAGTACTTC. As protein: CASSGPPYYEQYF.